This T cell receptor (beta chain) was recorded in a study of T cell repertoires in cytomegalovirus infection. Study context: CMV infection together with matching HLA type was indicated by public TCR beta signatures.

The CDR3 runs to 14 residues. V was trimmed by 1 base and J by 0 bases, leaving 7 bases between them. CDR1 and CDR2 from the germline V gene are SGHTA and FQGNSA. Each CDR3 protein is one row after TCRdb ran MiXCR on the reads. This table has 600,000 to 700,000 distinct CDR3 sequences, roughly 36% appearing once. This clonotype was seen a handful of times. Antigen specificity is unknown. General study points: Dominating the ex vivo response were TCR beta clonotypes that were CMV-specific and HLA-C-restricted. Totalled public TCR beta family frequency picked out people who carried CMV plus the relevant HLA.

The input for sequencing was cultured PBMCs, taken from culture after CMV antigen stimulation. The receptor's source is a human donor in good health (CMV status not recorded). Some clones in this sample may be carry-over from other donors' samples. The chain recombines TRBV7-2 with TRBJ2-7; D unclear. The CDR3 bases are TGTGCCAGCAGCTTAGTATGGAGCTCCTACGAGCAGTACTTC. This codes for CASSLVWSSYEQYF.